What follows are 4 T cell receptor beta chains derived from one specimen sequenced in a study of cytomegalovirus exposure and HLA in healthy donors. Profiling relied on immunoSEQ multiplex PCR, and the TCRdb table lists in-frame clones only, not all of them. This sample has 250,000 to 350,000 clones; more than 80% occur once, and the top ten carry under 0.85%. Sequenced input: PBMCs. Receptors were obtained from a woman aged 18-29 years in good health and CMV-seronegative.

This clone has more than one count but fewer than ten. The chain couples TRBV30 to TRBJ1-2; D not certain. Germline CDR1 reads GTSNPN; CDR2 reads SVGIG (reference sequence). The CDR3 extends over 13 amino acids. Trimming stripped 2 bases from V and 8 bases from J, with 15 bases between. The CDR3 nucleotides are TGTGCCTGGAGTCCCCAGGCGGGCCGGGGCTACACCTTC. It codes for CAWSPQAGRGYTF.

The rearrangement uses TRBV7-8 and TRBJ2-7; 9 bases fit TRBD2. V dropped 2 bases and J dropped 2; count of bases not matched to a gene: 4. Germline CDR1 SGHVS, CDR2 FQNEAQ. This CDR3 has 15 residues. The CDR3 coding sequence is TGTGCCAGCAGCTTAAAGGCTAGCGGGACCTACGAGCAGTACTTC. This encodes CASSLKASGTYEQYF.

This clone was counted many times. The chain joins TRBV7-2 to TRBJ2-2, with D possibly TRBD2 on 5 matching bases. The V gene's germline CDR1 is SGHTA and CDR2 FQGNSA. CDR3 length: 15 amino acids. The V end was cut by 5 bases, the J end by 5 bases, with 15 bases between. CDR3 sequence (DNA): TGTGCCAGCAGCAAAATTAGCGTTGGAACCGGGGAGCTGTTTTTT. Its translation: CASSKISVGTGELFF.

About this clone: At one end the junction does not follow the germline gene, possibly because of a read error. The V call is TRBV6-1, the J call TRBJ2-7, with TRBD1 identical over 9 bases. Germline CDR1 MNHNS, CDR2 SASEGT. CDR3 size: 15 residues. Here the CDR3 reads CASRGPGQGSSEQYF. The CDR3, as DNA: TGTGCCAGCAGGGGGCCGGGACAGGGTTCCTCCGAGCAGTACTTC.